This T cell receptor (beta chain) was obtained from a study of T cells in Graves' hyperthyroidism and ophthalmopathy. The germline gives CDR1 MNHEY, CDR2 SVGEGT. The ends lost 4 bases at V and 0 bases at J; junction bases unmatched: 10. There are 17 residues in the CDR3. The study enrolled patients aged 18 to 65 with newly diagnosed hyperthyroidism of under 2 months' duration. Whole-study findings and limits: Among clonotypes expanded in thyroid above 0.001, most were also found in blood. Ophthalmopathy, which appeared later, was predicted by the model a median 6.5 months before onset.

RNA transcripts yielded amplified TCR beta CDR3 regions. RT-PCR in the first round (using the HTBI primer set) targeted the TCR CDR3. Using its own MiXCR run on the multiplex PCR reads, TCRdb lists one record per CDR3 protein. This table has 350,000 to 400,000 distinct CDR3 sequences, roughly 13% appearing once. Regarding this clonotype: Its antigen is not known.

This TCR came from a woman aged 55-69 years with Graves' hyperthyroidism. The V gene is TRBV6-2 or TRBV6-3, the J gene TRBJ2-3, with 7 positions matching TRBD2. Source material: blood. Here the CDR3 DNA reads TGTGCCAGCAGTTTCTTGCGGGAGAGGCAGAGCACAGATACGCAGTATTTT. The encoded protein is CASSFLRERQSTDTQYF.